Listed below are T cell receptor beta chains from one sample, sequenced in a study of shared clonotypes between healthy human individuals. The table came from immunoSEQ multiplex PCR; TCRdb's copy has only in-frame clones and leaves some out. The sample has approximately 980,000 clones, 76% seen once. The specimen sequenced was memory CD4+ T cells sorted from blood. The receptors were gathered from a man younger than 30 in good health. Both conserved end residues are part of each CDR3. A D gene is named only where the DNA matches it firmly. For some rows the clone size is stated as once, few or many, or as a class when expanded; others skip it.

J,V,size,D,DNA,CDR3
TRBJ1-1,TRBV18,-,-,TGTGCCAGCTCACCACCGGGGACGATGAACACTGAAGCTTTCTTT,CASSPPGTMNTEAFF
TRBJ1-4,TRBV25-1,-,TRBD1,TGTGCCAGCAGTGATCGTCAGACAGGGACTAATGAAAAACTGTTTTTT,CASSDRQTGTNEKLFF
TRBJ2-2,TRBV9,-,TRBD1,TGTGCCAGCAGCCGGACAGGGGGGACCGGGGAGCTGTTTTTT,CASSRTGGTGELFF
TRBJ2-5,TRBV10-3,-,TRBD1,TGTGCCATCAGTGAGTCTGGCACAGGCCAGGGGGCCCAGTACTTC,CAISESGTGQGAQYF
TRBJ2-5,TRBV7-2,-,-,TGTGCCAGCAGTAGAGGCCCGCAAGAGACCCAGTACTTC,CASSRGPQETQYF
TRBJ2-5,TRBV29-1,once,-,TGCAGCGTTGGAGGGGACGGCAGCAAGACCCAGTACTTC,CSVGGDGSKTQYF
TRBJ2-4,TRBV5-4,few,TRBD2,TGTGCCAGCAGCGCCGGGACTAGCGGGAGGAGGAGTATCAAAAACATTCAGTACTTC,CASSAGTSGRRSIKNIQYF
TRBJ1-2,TRBV7-2,-,-,TGTGCCAGCAGCTTAGGTCAGGGCTATGGCTACACCTTC,CASSLGQGYGYTF
TRBJ2-3,TRBV18,-,TRBD1,TGTGCCAGCTCACCGGTGTCAGGGGGAAGGACAGATACGCAGTATTTT,CASSPVSGGRTDTQYF
TRBJ2-2,TRBV27,-,-,TGTGCCAGCGGATCGGAGTGGAACACCGGGGAGCTGTTTTTT,CASGSEWNTGELFF
TRBJ1-1,TRBV12-5,few,-,TGTGCTAGTGGTCATCGAGTACTCACTGAAGCTTTCTTT,CASGHRVLTEAFF
TRBJ2-5,TRBV5-1,-,TRBD2,TGCGCCAGCAGCTTGGCCATGGGAGCGACTAGCGGGATCAGTGAGACCCAGTACTTC,CASSLAMGATSGISETQYF
TRBJ2-7,TRBV18,once,TRBD2,TGTGCCAGCTCACCGGGACTAGCGGGAGCCTACGAGCAGTACTTC,CASSPGLAGAYEQYF
TRBJ2-1,TRBV18,-,TRBD2,TGTGCCAGCTCACCAGGGACTAGCGGGCTTAATGAGCAGTTCTTC,CASSPGTSGLNEQFF
TRBJ2-2,TRBV5-1,-,-,TGCGCCAGCAGCTTGGAGGGTCAGAACACCGGGGAGCTGTTTTTT,CASSLEGQNTGELFF
TRBJ1-5,TRBV28,-,-,TGTGCCAGCAGTTCCGGCTCCCTCGGTCAGCCCCAGCATTTT,CASSSGSLGQPQHF
TRBJ2-7,TRBV7-2,-,-,TGTGCCAGCAGGTCCCAAGGGGGGAATGGGGGCGAGCAGTACTTC,CASRSQGGNGGEQYF
TRBJ1-1,TRBV28,-,-,TGTGCCAGCAGTTTGGCAGGAGCCACTGAAGCTTTCTTT,CASSLAGATEAFF
TRBJ1-5,TRBV25-1,-,-,TGTGCCAGCAGTGAATCCGCGTCTCAGCCCCAGCATTTT,CASSESASQPQHF
TRBJ2-1,TRBV7-9,-,TRBD2,TGTGCCAGCAGCCCTGATTCCGGGACTAGCCGGTGGTATGAGCAGTTCTTC,CASSPDSGTSRWYEQFF
TRBJ1-1,TRBV12-5,few,-,TGTGCTAGTGGTTTGGGGGGGAACACTGAAGCTTTCTTT,CASGLGGNTEAFF
TRBJ1-1,TRBV6-5,-,-,TGTGCCAGCAGCCCCCGGGGCATATTGAACACTGAAGCTTTCTTT,CASSPRGILNTEAFF
TRBJ2-1,TRBV18,-,-,TGTGCCAGCTCAAGCATGACAAACAATGAGCAGTTCTTC,CASSSMTNNEQFF
TRBJ2-1,TRBV7-2,-,-,TGTGCCAGCAGCTCATACGGCAATGAGCAGTTCTTC,CASSSYGNEQFF
TRBJ2-7,TRBV7-9,-,-,TGTGCCAGCAGCTTGTTCGGTGGGTCCTACGAGCAGTACTTC,CASSLFGGSYEQYF